Below, 29 T cell receptor beta chains from the same sample are listed, as sequenced in a study of beta chain features in type 1 diabetes. Study-level points and caveats: Moderate but significant shortening of TCRB CDR3s was recorded in all four CD4+ subsets from Type 1 diabetes patients.

These receptors lack a known antigen. Isolated RNA was reverse transcribed in full, so expressed TCRB transcripts were sequenced. The table came from immunoSEQ multiplex PCR; TCRdb's copy has only in-frame clones and leaves some out. The data contain 150,000 to 200,000 clones, roughly 63% of them singletons. Material for sequencing was naive CD4+ T cells from blood. The receptors were sampled from a man aged 25-45 years with type 1 diabetes.

The chain links TRBV25-1 to TRBJ1-2; TRBD1 is a possible D gene (6 bases). Per the germline V gene, CDR1 is MGHDK and CDR2 is SYGVNS. The V end was cut by 0 bases, the J end by 8 bases, with 16 bases between. The CDR3 sequence is 15 residues long. The CDR3 nucleotides read TGTGCCAGCAGTGAATATATTGGGGGCGCGGTCGGCTACACCTTC. Protein sequence: CASSEYIGGAVGYTF.

The gene calls are TRBV21-1 and TRBJ2-6; TRBD2, the D gene given by the table, was not confirmed from the DNA. TRBV21-1 is assigned pseudogene status. CDR3 length: 16 residues. CDR3 nucleotide sequence: TGTGCCAGCAGCAAAGCGCGAAACTCTGGGGCCAACGTCCTGACTTTC. It specifies CASSKARNSGANVLTF.

Remarks on this clone: At the DNA level, this CDR3 is encoded by other sequences in the same sample as well. This chain uses TRBV9 with TRBJ2-3; a weak D match, TRBD2 (5 bases). Germline V CDR1 and CDR2: SGDLS, YYNGEE. The CDR3 sequence is 15 residues long. The V end was cut by 0 bases, the J end by 3 bases, with 11 bases between. CDR3 sequence reads: CASSVVAGGTDTQYF. The DNA for the CDR3 is TGTGCCAGCAGCGTAGTGGCAGGAGGAACAGATACGCAGTATTTT.

This rearrangement joins TRBV4-3 to TRBJ1-4; the match to TRBD1 covers 7 bases. Trimming removed 4 bases from V and 1 base from J; junction bases left unmatched: 3. Germline-derived CDR1 and CDR2 are LGHNA and YSLEER. This CDR3 has 15 amino acids. CDR3 in DNA: TGCGCCAGCAGCCTGACAGGGAGAACTAATGAAAAACTGTTTTTT. Its protein is CASSLTGRTNEKLFF.

This chain connects TRBV29-1 to TRBJ1-2; D might be TRBD1 (6 bases). V was pared by 4 bases and J by 5 bases, with 8 bases between. The germline V gene has CDR1 SQVTM and CDR2 ANQGSEA. This CDR3 has 11 residues. CDR3 bases: TGCAGCGTTGGAACAGGGTATGGCTACACCTTC. This encodes CSVGTGYGYTF.

The V and J genes are TRBV7-9 and TRBJ1-1; D unclear. This CDR3 has 12 amino acids. CDR1 and CDR2 (germline): SEHNR, FQNEAQ (reference sequence). V was pared by 5 bases and J by 5 bases, with 9 bases between. The chain's CDR3 is CASSVQDTEAFF. DNA for the CDR3: TGTGCCAGCAGCGTTCAAGATACTGAAGCTTTCTTT. The variable domain in full, with the rest retrieved from reference TRBV7-9 and TRBJ1-1, is DTGVSQNPRHKITKRGQNVTFRCDPISEHNRLYWYRQTLGQGPEFLTYFQNEAQLEKSRLLSDRFSAERPKGSFSTLEIQRTEQGDSAMYLCASSVQDTEAFFGQGTRLTVV.

The chain combines TRBV6-1 with TRBJ1-6; tentative D call: TRBD1 (6 bases). The V end lost 2 bases, the J end lost 10 bases, and 12 bases lay between the germline ends. CDR1 MNHNS and CDR2 SASEGT come from the germline V gene. The CDR3 sequence is 14 residues long. CDR3 sequence (DNA): TGTGCCAGCAGTGAACGGGCAGGGGTATCACCCCTCCACTTT. Its protein product is CASSERAGVSPLHF.

This clone was recorded a few times. This sequence joins TRBV30 and TRBJ1-2, with a weak D call TRBD1 (5 bases). Germline lookup yields CDR1 GTSNPN and CDR2 SVGIG (reference sequence). The V gene lost 2 bases and the J gene lost 6 bases, with 13 bases spanning the gap. The CDR3 covers 13 residues. The CDR3 DNA is TGTGCCTGGAGTAATGGGGGATGGAATGGCTACACCTTC. It codes for CAWSNGGWNGYTF.

V gene TRBV12-5 combines with J gene TRBJ1-6, with 12 bases that match TRBD1. This CDR3 has 14 residues. The V gene's germline CDR1 is LGHNT and CDR2 FRNRAP. The CDR3 DNA reads as TGTGCCTCTATCGCGGGACAGGGGGCTTCACCCCTCCACTTT. Protein product: CASIAGQGASPLHF. The full variable domain, completed using reference TRBV12-5 and TRBJ1-6, is DARVTQTPRHKVTEMGQEVTMRCQPILGHNTVFWYRQTMMQGLELLAYFRNRAPLDDSGMPKDRFSAEMPDATLATLKIQPSEPRDSAVYFCASIAGQGASPLHFGNGTRLTVT.

The chain joins TRBV5-1 to TRBJ2-1, with D unclear. CDR3 length equals 14 residues. V dropped 0 bases and J dropped 1 base, with 5 bases sitting between them. From germline, CDR1 is SGHRS and CDR2 YFSETQ. The CDR3, as DNA: TGCGCCAGCAGCTTGGACAGATCCTACAATGAGCAGTTCTTC. Translating it yields CASSLDRSYNEQFF. The full variable domain, in which reference TRBV5-1 and TRBJ2-1 provide the parts outside the CDR3, is KAGVTQTPRYLIKTRGQQVTLSCSPISGHRSVSWYQQTPGQGLQFLFEYFSETQRNKGNFPGRFSGRQFSNSRSEMNVSTLELGDSALYLCASSLDRSYNEQFFGPGTRLTVL.

This clone was counted a few times. V gene TRBV18 combines with J gene TRBJ2-1; D could derive from TRBD1 or TRBD2 (5 bases each). The CDR3 loop spans 14 amino acids. V was cut by 5 bases and J by 2 bases, with 10 bases left in between. CDR1 is KGHSH and CDR2 is LQKENI in the germline V gene. Written as DNA, the CDR3 is TGTGCCAGCTCAGCCCGGGACGCCTACAATGAGCAGTTCTTC. Encoded protein: CASSARDAYNEQFF.

The CDR3 nucleotides are TGCGCCAGCAGCTTTTCCCGCCAAGAGACCCAGTACTTC. Its protein product is CASSFSRQETQYF. V is TRBV5-1 and J is TRBJ2-5; D uncertain. CDR3 length: 13 residues. The germline CDR1 and CDR2 sequences are SGHRS and YFSETQ. Trimming pared 2 bases from V and 1 base from J, leaving 6 bases between.

This clone was counted between two and nine times. V is TRBV28 and J is TRBJ2-7, with D tentatively TRBD1 or TRBD2 (5 bases each). From germline, CDR1 is MDHEN and CDR2 SYDVKM. The CDR3 has 13 residues. Trimming pared 11 bases from V and 1 base from J, leaving 15 bases between. CDR3: CAVSGTPSYEQYF. CDR3 bases: TGTGCCGTCTCCGGGACGCCGTCCTACGAGCAGTACTTC.

The chain uses TRBV7-2 and TRBJ2-3; D is uncertain. Germline CDR1 is SGHTA and CDR2 is FQGNSA. The CDR3 runs to 15 residues. V gave up 4 bases and J gave up 2 bases, with 13 bases separating them. The CDR3 protein is CASSSGRSVTDTQYF. The CDR3 DNA reads as TGTGCCAGCAGCTCAGGCCGGAGCGTCACAGATACGCAGTATTTT.

The chain joins TRBV5-1 to TRBJ2-3; the match to TRBD1 covers 7 bases. The CDR3 runs to 14 residues. V gave up 4 bases and J gave up 0 bases; unmatched junction bases: 2. Germline V gene lookup returns CDR1 SGHRS and CDR2 YFSETQ. DNA of the CDR3: TGCGCCAGCAGCGTGGGACAGAGCACAGATACGCAGTATTTT. Amino acids: CASSVGQSTDTQYF.

In this sample, this clone turned up a few times. The chain links TRBV18 to TRBJ2-7; D is uncertain. V lost 2 bases to trimming and J lost 3 bases, with 8 bases between them. The CDR3 length is 13 residues. CDR1 is KGHSH and CDR2 is LQKENI in the germline V gene. The CDR3 DNA sequence: TGTGCCAGCTCACCATCCGACGGCTACGAGCAGTACTTC. Translating gives CASSPSDGYEQYF.

This clone was seen a few times. The V and J genes are TRBV29-1 and TRBJ2-3; 7 bases line up with TRBD1. The germline CDR1 and CDR2 sequences are SQVTM and ANQGSEA. This CDR3 is 12 amino acids long. The V gene end was trimmed by 5 bases and the J gene end by 4 bases; junction bases not matched to a gene: 3. CDR3 loop: CSVRTGPDTQYF. The CDR3 DNA is TGCAGCGTTCGGACAGGCCCAGATACGCAGTATTTT.

The chain uses TRBV19 and TRBJ2-3, with D hard to call. The CDR3 consists of 12 residues. V was pared by 5 bases and J by 6 bases, with 9 bases between. Germline V lookup: CDR1 LNHDA, CDR2 SQIVND (reference sequence). The CDR3, as DNA: TGTGCCAGTAGTTGGTCACGGGATACGCAGTATTTT. This sequence encodes CASSWSRDTQYF. Combining the CDR3 with reference TRBV19 and TRBJ2-3 gives the whole variable domain DGGITQSPKYLFRKEGQNVTLSCEQNLNHDAMYWYRQDPGQGLRLIYYSQIVNDFQKGDIAEGYSVSREKKESFPLTVTSAQKNPTAFYLCASSWSRDTQYFGPGTRLTVL.

Written as DNA, the CDR3 is TGTGCCAGCCGTTCGGGTTGGGAGTCACCCCTCCACTTT. It is translated as CASRSGWESPLHF. The chain couples TRBV7-9 to TRBJ1-6; unclear D gene. The CDR3 extends over 13 amino acids. CDR1 and CDR2 from the germline V gene are SEHNR and FQNEAQ (reference sequence). V shed 8 bases and J shed 10 bases, with 15 bases lying between them.

The V call is TRBV7-8, the J call TRBJ1-2, with 7 bases aligning to TRBD1. CDR1 is SGHVS, CDR2 FQNEAQ, per germline. The CDR3 has 15 amino acids. The trim removed 4 bases at V and 7 bases at J, leaving 12 bases unmatched. CDR3 amino acids: CASSSLGTEQGGYTF. The CDR3 DNA reads as TGTGCCAGCAGCTCCTTAGGGACAGAACAAGGTGGCTACACCTTC.

The chain combines TRBV7-2 with TRBJ2-3; D unresolved. The CDR3 runs 15 residues. The germline V gene encodes CDR1 SGHTA and CDR2 FQGNSA. Deletions cut 0 bases from V and 5 bases from J, with 12 bases between. CDR3 in amino acids: CASSLARQLVDTQYF. Written as DNA, the CDR3 is TGTGCCAGCAGCTTAGCAAGGCAGCTAGTAGATACGCAGTATTTT.

This rearrangement joins TRBV6-6 to TRBJ2-7; no definite D call. The CDR3 length is 13 residues. Deletions cut 5 bases from V and 0 bases from J, with 8 bases between. Per the germline V gene, CDR1 is MNHNY and CDR2 is SVGAGI (reference sequence). The CDR3 DNA is TGTGCCAGCAGTCTCCCGGCCTCCTACGAGCAGTACTTC. This codes for CASSLPASYEQYF.

This chain links TRBV7-2 with TRBJ1-2; D is perhaps TRBD1 (6 bases). This CDR3 has 16 residues. V lost 0 bases to trimming and J lost 0 bases, with 11 bases between them. Germline V lookup: CDR1 SGHTA, CDR2 FQGNSA. As DNA, the CDR3 is TGTGCCAGCAGCTTAGCCACAGGGTCCCCTAACTATGGCTACACCTTC. Protein sequence: CASSLATGSPNYGYTF.

V usage is TRBV4-1 and J usage is TRBJ2-5; D possibly corresponds to TRBD1 (5 bases). CDR3 length equals 13 residues. Germline CDR1 and CDR2: MGHRA and YSYEKL. Trimming cost V 1 base and J 4 bases, with 7 bases left between them. CDR3 in amino acids: CASSQGTRETQYF. The DNA for the CDR3 is TGCGCCAGCAGCCAAGGGACAAGAGAGACCCAGTACTTC.

This chain links TRBV2 with TRBJ2-7; TRBD1 agrees at 8 bases. The CDR3 sequence is 13 residues long. Germline assignment: CDR1 SNHLY and CDR2 FYNNEI. V trimming: 6 bases; J trimming: 2 bases; junction bases outside the gene matches: 3. The CDR3 loop reads CASRRDRTYEQYF. CDR3 coding DNA: TGTGCCAGCAGGCGGGACAGGACCTACGAGCAGTACTTC.

This clone was observed a single time. The chain links TRBV11-2 to TRBJ2-4; D is perhaps TRBD1 (6 bases). Per the germline V gene, CDR1 is SGHAT and CDR2 is FQNNGV. The CDR3 runs to 16 residues. The V and J ends lost 4 bases and 0 bases respectively, with 13 bases between them. The CDR3 coding sequence is TGTGCCAGCAGCTCCTCGGACAGTCTAGCCAAAAACATTCAGTACTTC. Translating it yields CASSSSDSLAKNIQYF. The variable domain in full, with the rest retrieved from reference TRBV11-2 and TRBJ2-4, is EAGVAQSPRYKIIEKRQSVAFWCNPISGHATLYWYQQILGQGPKLLIQFQNNGVVDDSQLPKDRFSAERLKGVDSTLKIQPAKLEDSAVYLCASSSSDSLAKNIQYFGAGTRLSVL.

The J gene is TRBJ1-1, the V gene TRBV5-4, with D possibly TRBD1 on 5 matching bases. V was trimmed by 1 base and J by 4 bases, leaving 11 bases between them. Germline CDR1 SGHNT, CDR2 YYREEE (reference sequence). The CDR3 contains 14 residues. CDR3 DNA sequence: TGTGCCAGCAGCTTGTTTCAGGGTGCCACTGAAGCTTTCTTT. This gives the protein CASSLFQGATEAFF.

This clone has more than one count but fewer than ten. The chain joins TRBV4-3 to TRBJ2-4, with D maybe TRBD1 (5 bases). CDR1 LGHNA and CDR2 YSLEER come from the germline V gene. V lost 1 base, J lost 7 bases, and 8 bases lay in between. This CDR3 has 13 amino acids. CDR3 protein: CASSQGQWNIQYF. The DNA of the CDR3 is TGCGCCAGCAGCCAAGGACAGTGGAACATTCAGTACTTC.

The V and J genes are TRBV6-6 and TRBJ2-5, with 7 nucleotides matching TRBD1. This CDR3 comprises 14 residues. Germline CDR1 reads MNHNY; CDR2 reads SVGAGI (reference sequence). Losses at the gene ends were 5 bases for V and 5 bases for J; bases not matched to a gene: 8. The CDR3 loop reads CASSPATGLETQYF. The CDR3 DNA is TGTGCCAGCAGTCCCGCGACAGGGCTGGAGACCCAGTACTTC.